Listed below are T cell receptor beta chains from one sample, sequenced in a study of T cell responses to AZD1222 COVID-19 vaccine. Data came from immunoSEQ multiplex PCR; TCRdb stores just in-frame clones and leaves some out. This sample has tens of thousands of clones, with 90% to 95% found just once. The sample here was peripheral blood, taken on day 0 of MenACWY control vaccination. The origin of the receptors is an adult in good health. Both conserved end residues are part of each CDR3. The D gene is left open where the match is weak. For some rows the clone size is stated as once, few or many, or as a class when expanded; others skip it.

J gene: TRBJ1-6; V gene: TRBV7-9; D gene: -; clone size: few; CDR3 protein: CASSFAREGEALHF; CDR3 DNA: TGTGCCAGCAGCTTCGCCCGCGAGGGTGAAGCCCTCCACTTT
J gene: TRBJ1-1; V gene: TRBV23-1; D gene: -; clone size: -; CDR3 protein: CASTLSPPGVWTEAFF; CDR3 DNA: TGCGCCAGCACGCTCTCCCCTCCCGGGGTTTGGACTGAAGCTTTCTTT
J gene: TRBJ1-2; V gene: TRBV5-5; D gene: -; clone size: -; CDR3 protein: CASSAESSLYGYTF; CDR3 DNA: TGTGCCAGCAGCGCGGAGTCTTCCCTTTATGGCTACACCTTC
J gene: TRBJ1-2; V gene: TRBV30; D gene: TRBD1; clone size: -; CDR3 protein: CAWIPGQGAHQNGYTF; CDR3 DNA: TGTGCCTGGATTCCGGGACAGGGGGCGCATCAAAATGGCTACACCTTC
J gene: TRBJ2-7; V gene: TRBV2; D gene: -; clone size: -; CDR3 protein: CASSPGRPAGAEQYF; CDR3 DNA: TGTGCCAGCAGCCCCGGCCGGCCCGCAGGGGCCGAGCAGTACTTC
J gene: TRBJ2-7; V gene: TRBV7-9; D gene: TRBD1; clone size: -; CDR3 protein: CASSDYRGRAYEQYF; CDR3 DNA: TGTGCCAGCAGCGATTACAGGGGACGGGCCTACGAGCAGTACTTC
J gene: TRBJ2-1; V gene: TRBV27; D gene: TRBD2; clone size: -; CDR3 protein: CASSSPGTSGNYEQFF; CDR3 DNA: TGTGCCAGCAGTTCCCCCGGGACTAGCGGGAACTATGAGCAGTTCTTC
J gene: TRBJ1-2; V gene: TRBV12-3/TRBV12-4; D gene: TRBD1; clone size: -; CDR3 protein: CASRRQGANGYTF; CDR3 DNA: TGTGCCAGCAGACGGCAGGGGGCTAACGGCTACACCTTC
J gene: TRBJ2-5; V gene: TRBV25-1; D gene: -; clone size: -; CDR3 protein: CVSSEPPTVQETQYF; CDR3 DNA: TGTGTCAGCAGTGAACCGCCGACGGTACAAGAGACCCAGTACTTC
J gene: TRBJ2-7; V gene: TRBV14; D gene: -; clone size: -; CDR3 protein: CASSLAYEQYF; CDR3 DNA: TGTGCCAGCAGCCTCGCCTACGAGCAGTACTTC